This T cell receptor beta chain is drawn from a study of T cell responses to AZD1222 COVID-19 vaccine. Some clones are missing from TCRdb's copy, which holds only in-frame ones; the method was immunoSEQ multiplex PCR. Here the sample spans approximately 64,000 clones, about 93% being singletons. The CDR3 runs to 14 residues. Germline lookup yields CDR1 KGHSH and CDR2 LQKENI. Trimming took 5 bases from V and 8 from J, leaving 18 bases between them. The V and J genes are TRBV18 and TRBJ1-1, with D uncertain. The sequencing here drew on peripheral blood, taken 28 days after the second dose of the MenACWY control vaccine. The clonotype comes from an adult who received the MenACWY meningococcal vaccine as a control. The CDR3 sequence: CASSGAGSSLEAFF. CDR3 bases: TGTGCCAGCTCAGGCGCCGGGTCGAGCCTGGAAGCTTTCTTT.